Each of the 23 T cell receptor beta chains below was sequenced from the same sample in a study of Ad26.COV2.S vaccination and SARS-CoV-2 variants. Measured with immunoSEQ multiplex PCR; TCRdb has only the in-frame clones, and not every one. The table lists about 440,000 clones, around 90% of them singletons, with 9.5% to 15% in the top ten. Specified treatment: 15 to 20 received Ad26.COV2.S at low or high dose, single or two shots; about 5 received placebo; per-sample allocation not given. Specimen acquisition occurred on day 63 following the initial vaccine or placebo injection. Sequencing was performed on peripheral blood, taken in a trial of Ad26.COV2.S vaccine versus placebo. The source is a person between 18 and 65 years old who received the Ad26.COV2.S COVID-19 vaccine or a placebo.

This chain connects TRBV19 to TRBJ2-7; 9 positions match TRBD1. The CDR3 has 15 amino acids. Germline V gene lookup returns CDR1 LNHDA and CDR2 SQIVND (reference sequence). The V gene end was trimmed by 11 bases and the J gene end by 0 bases; junction bases not matched to a gene: 11. CDR3 bases: TGTGCCGGTAACATGCGGACAGGGGACTCCTACGAGCAGTACTTC. Amino acid sequence: CAGNMRTGDSYEQYF. Using reference TRBV19 and TRBJ2-7 for the parts outside the CDR3, the full variable domain is DGGITQSPKYLFRKEGQNVTLSCEQNLNHDAMYWYRQDPGQGLRLIYYSQIVNDFQKGDIAEGYSVSREKKESFPLTVTSAQKNPTAFYLCAGNMRTGDSYEQYFGPGTRLTVT.

The J gene is TRBJ2-1, the V gene TRBV6-5; D remains unclear. Germline-derived CDR1 and CDR2 are MNHEY and SVGAGI. Trimming removed 5 bases at V and 6 bases at J, with 8 bases between. The CDR3 covers 12 residues. The DNA for the CDR3 is TGTGCCAGCAGTCAACGCACCAATGAGCAGTTCTTC. Amino acids: CASSQRTNEQFF.

This clone was recorded a few times. This chain uses TRBV27 with TRBJ1-2; possible D gene TRBD1, 6 bases. CDR1 and CDR2 from the germline V gene are MNHEY and SMNVEV (reference sequence). There are 15 residues in the CDR3. V was cut by 1 base and J by 2 bases, with 11 bases left in between. In DNA form, the CDR3 reads TGTGCCAGCAGTTTATTGGGGGCGGGGAACTATGGCTACACCTTC. This translates into CASSLLGAGNYGYTF.

This clone was recorded only once. V usage is TRBV11-1 and J usage is TRBJ2-3, with D tentatively TRBD1 (5 bases). Germline V gives CDR1 SGHAT, CDR2 FQDESV (reference sequence). The CDR3 runs 15 residues. Trimming left V 5 bases short and J 8 bases short, with 20 bases between. CDR3 sequence: CASSQRGNSRSTQYF. CDR3 in DNA: TGTGCCAGCAGCCAAAGGGGCAACTCTCGGAGTACGCAGTATTTT. Based on the CDR3 plus reference TRBV11-1 and TRBJ2-3, the full variable domain is EAEVAQSPRYKITEKSQAVAFWCDPISGHATLYWYRQILGQGPELLVQFQDESVVDDSQLPKDRFSAERLKGVDSTLKIQPAELGDSAMYLCASSQRGNSRSTQYFGPGTRLTVL.

This sequence joins TRBV6-2 or TRBV6-3 and TRBJ2-3; 8 bases line up with TRBD2. The length of the CDR3 is 14 residues. J gave up 4 bases and V 6 bases, and 6 bases lay outside the gene matches. The germline CDR1 and CDR2 sequences are MNHEY and SVGEGT. CDR3 DNA: TGTGCCAGCAGCCCAGGACTAGCCGCAGATACGCAGTATTTT. It specifies CASSPGLAADTQYF.

The rearrangement links TRBV5-1 to TRBJ2-3; D is uncertain. Trimming took 0 bases from V and 2 from J, leaving 13 bases between them. Per germline, CDR1 SGHRS and CDR2 YFSETQ. The CDR3 extends over 16 amino acids. The CDR3 region has the DNA TGCGCCAGCAGCTTGGTTGGGGTGGGCGCCACAGATACGCAGTATTTT. Its protein is CASSLVGVGATDTQYF. The whole variable domain, filled in from reference TRBV5-1 and TRBJ2-3, reads KAGVTQTPRYLIKTRGQQVTLSCSPISGHRSVSWYQQTPGQGLQFLFEYFSETQRNKGNFPGRFSGRQFSNSRSEMNVSTLELGDSALYLCASSLVGVGATDTQYFGPGTRLTVL.

The chain has TRBV11-2 and TRBJ2-7; 12 bases are a match to TRBD1. The CDR3 has 18 amino acids. V lost 5 bases, J lost 6 bases, and 17 bases stayed unmatched. From germline, CDR1 is SGHAT and CDR2 FQNNGV. This CDR3 is CASSRDRGRLAGVFEQYF. The CDR3 nucleotides read TGTGCCAGCAGCCGGGACAGGGGGCGGCTAGCGGGAGTTTTCGAGCAGTACTTC.

This clone was recorded only once. The J gene is TRBJ2-3, the V gene TRBV30, with unresolved D. V was cut by 1 base and J by 2 bases, with 4 bases left in between. This CDR3 has 12 residues. Germline CDR1 is GTSNPN and CDR2 is SVGIG (reference sequence). The CDR3 here is CAWSALTDTQYF. The CDR3 coding sequence is TGTGCCTGGAGTGCTCTCACAGATACGCAGTATTTT.

The V gene is TRBV9, the J gene TRBJ1-2, with D tentatively TRBD1 (5 bases). Germline V gene sequence: CDR1 SGDLS, CDR2 YYNGEE. V was trimmed by 0 bases and J by 7 bases, leaving 7 bases between them. The CDR3 covers 12 residues. CDR3: CASSVAGGGYTF. CDR3 sequence (DNA): TGTGCCAGCAGCGTAGCCGGGGGTGGCTACACCTTC.

Concerning this clone itself: Other DNA sequences in this sample translate to the same CDR3. The rearrangement links TRBV9 to TRBJ1-3; D possibly corresponds to TRBD1 (5 bases). The V end lost 0 bases, the J end lost 2 bases, and 9 bases lay between the germline ends. The germline CDR1 and CDR2 sequences are SGDLS and YYNGEE. The CDR3 sequence is 15 residues long. CDR3 amino acids: CASSVDGGTGNTIYF. DNA of the CDR3: TGTGCCAGCAGCGTAGATGGGGGTACTGGAAACACCATATATTTT.

The chain couples TRBV3-1 (or the pseudogene TRBV3-2) to TRBJ1-3; 8 bases line up with TRBD1. J gave up 8 bases and V 6 bases, and 9 bases lay outside the gene matches. Germline CDR1 and CDR2: LGHDT and YNNKEL (reference sequence). CDR3 length: 14 residues. CDR3 amino acids: CASRHTGGMDTIYF. The CDR3 nucleotides read TGTGCCAGCAGACATACAGGGGGTATGGACACCATATATTTT.

This chain joins TRBV28 and TRBJ1-5; D is possibly TRBD1 (6 bases). This CDR3 spans 16 amino acids. Trimming took 1 base from V and 4 from J, leaving 14 bases between them. The germline V gene encodes CDR1 MDHEN and CDR2 SYDVKM. The CDR3 here is CASSLSLGRGNQPQHF. CDR3 in DNA: TGTGCCAGCAGTTTATCCCTAGGGAGGGGGAATCAGCCCCAGCATTTT.

This rearrangement joins TRBV28 to TRBJ1-2, with 7 bases fitting TRBD1. This CDR3 has 15 amino acids. V was clipped by 7 bases and J by 8 bases; unmatched bases: 16. CDR1 MDHEN and CDR2 SYDVKM come from the germline V gene. CDR3 sequence: CASIPGSSSGGGYTF. CDR3 sequence (DNA): TGTGCCAGCATCCCGGGGTCGTCTTCAGGGGGAGGCTACACCTTC.

The chain combines TRBV5-1 with TRBJ2-1; TRBD1 aligns across 11 bases. CDR3 length equals 15 residues. J gave up 2 bases and V 4 bases, and 2 bases lay outside the gene matches. CDR1 is SGHRS, CDR2 YFSETQ, per germline. This CDR3 is CASSQGQGAYNEQFF. For the CDR3, the DNA is TGCGCCAGCAGCCAGGGACAGGGGGCCTACAATGAGCAGTTCTTC.

The J gene is TRBJ2-3, the V gene TRBV1; TRBD2, the D gene given by the table, was not confirmed from the DNA. TRBV1 is described as a pseudogene. The CDR3 length is 15 residues. Written as DNA, the CDR3 is TGCACCAGCGGGTTAGCGGGAGTACCGCCAGATACGCAGTATTTT. It encodes CTSGLAGVPPDTQYF.

The chain joins TRBV5-1 to TRBJ2-2; 7 nucleotides line up with TRBD1. Looked up from germline, CDR1 is SGHRS and CDR2 is YFSETQ. J was trimmed by 0 bases and V by 2 bases; bases with no gene match: 4. This CDR3 is 16 amino acids long. The CDR3 spells CASSFSGTANTGELFF. The CDR3 region has the DNA TGCGCCAGCAGCTTTTCCGGGACAGCGAACACCGGGGAGCTGTTTTTT.

The chain has TRBV6-6 and TRBJ2-7; D perhaps matches TRBD1 (6 bases). Germline lookup yields CDR1 MNHNY and CDR2 SVGAGI (reference sequence). V gave up 5 bases and J gave up 4 bases, with 15 bases separating them. The CDR3 length is 14 residues. CDR3 DNA: TGTGCCAGCAGTGCCCTTGGGACACAGTACGAGCAGTACTTC. Amino acid sequence: CASSALGTQYEQYF.

The V call is TRBV9, the J call TRBJ2-7; 9 bases match TRBD2. V lost 4 bases to trimming and J lost 2 bases; unmatched junction nucleotides: 4. The CDR3 is 14 amino acids. Germline V lookup: CDR1 SGDLS, CDR2 YYNGEE. The CDR3 spells CASSRTSVTYEQYF. Here the CDR3 DNA reads TGTGCCAGCAGCCGGACTAGCGTAACCTACGAGCAGTACTTC.

This clone showed up just once. The V gene is TRBV19, the J gene TRBJ2-7; the D gene is possibly TRBD1 (6 bases). Germline CDR1 LNHDA, CDR2 SQIVND (reference sequence). V was cut by 3 bases and J by 3 bases, with 15 bases left in between. This CDR3 spans 15 amino acids. The CDR3 sequence is CASSIIAGANYEQYF. CDR3 in DNA: TGTGCCAGTAGTATCATTGCAGGGGCCAACTACGAGCAGTACTTC.

V gene TRBV5-1 combines with J gene TRBJ2-3; the match to TRBD2 covers 8 bases. Trimming at V came to 4 bases and at J to 0 bases, leaving 7 bases not matched to a gene. The CDR3 runs to 16 residues. The germline V gene encodes CDR1 SGHRS and CDR2 YFSETQ. CDR3 coding DNA: TGCGCCAGCAGCCTTCCGACTAGCGTAAGCACAGATACGCAGTATTTT. Residues: CASSLPTSVSTDTQYF.

The V gene is TRBV2, the J gene TRBJ2-1; unclear D gene. Germline values: CDR1 SNHLY, CDR2 FYNNEI. The CDR3 is 14 amino acids. V was shortened by 7 bases and J by 5 bases, with 15 bases between the two germline ends. The chain's CDR3 is CASTRVLRHNEQFF. CDR3 nucleotides: TGTGCCAGCACCAGAGTCCTTCGCCACAATGAGCAGTTCTTC.

The rearrangement links TRBV27 to TRBJ2-1, with 7 bases matching TRBD2. Germline CDR1 is MNHEY and CDR2 is SMNVEV (reference sequence). Losses at the gene ends were 0 bases for V and 16 bases for J; bases not matched to a gene: 6. The CDR3 has 12 residues. This chain's CDR3 is CASSLSSGPAFF. The CDR3 bases are TGTGCCAGCAGTTTATCTAGCGGGCCCGCTTTCTTC.

V and J are TRBV9 and TRBJ1-2; TRBD1 matches 7 bases. Germline CDR1 SGDLS, CDR2 YYNGEE. V dropped 4 bases and J dropped 9; count of bases not matched to a gene: 6. This CDR3 spans 12 amino acids. CDR3 sequence reads: CASSQYRGSYTF. The DNA of the CDR3 is TGTGCCAGCAGCCAATACAGGGGTAGCTACACCTTC. The full variable domain, with the rest looked up from reference TRBV9 and TRBJ1-2, is DSGVTQTPKHLITATGQRVTLRCSPRSGDLSVYWYQQSLDQGLQFLIQYYNGEERAKGNILERFSAQQFPDLHSELNLSSLELGDSALYFCASSQYRGSYTFGSGTRLTVV.